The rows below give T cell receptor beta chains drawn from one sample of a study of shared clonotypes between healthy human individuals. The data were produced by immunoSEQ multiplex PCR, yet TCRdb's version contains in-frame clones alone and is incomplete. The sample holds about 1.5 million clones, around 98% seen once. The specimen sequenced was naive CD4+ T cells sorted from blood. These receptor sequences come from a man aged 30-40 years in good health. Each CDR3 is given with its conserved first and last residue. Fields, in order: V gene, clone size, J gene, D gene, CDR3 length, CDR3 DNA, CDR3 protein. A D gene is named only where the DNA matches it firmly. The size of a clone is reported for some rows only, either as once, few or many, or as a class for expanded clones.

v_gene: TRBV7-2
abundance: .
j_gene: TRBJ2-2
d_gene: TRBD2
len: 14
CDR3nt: TGTGCCAGCAGCTTACTTCGCGGGAGGGGGGAGCTGTTTTTT
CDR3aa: CASSLLRGRGELFF

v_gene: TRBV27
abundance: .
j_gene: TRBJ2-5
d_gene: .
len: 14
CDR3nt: TGTGCCAGCAGTCCCTCCGCGTTACGTCACACCCAGTACTTC
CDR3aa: CASSPSALRHTQYF

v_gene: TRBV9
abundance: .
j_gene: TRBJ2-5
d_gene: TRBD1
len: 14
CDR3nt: TGTGCCAGCAGCAGACAGGGCATACAAGAGACCCAGTACTTC
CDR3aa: CASSRQGIQETQYF

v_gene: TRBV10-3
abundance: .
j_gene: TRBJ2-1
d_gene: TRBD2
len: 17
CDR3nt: TGTGCCATCAGTGAAGGGTCACTAGCGGGAGTTGGCAATGAGCAGTTCTTC
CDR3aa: CAISEGSLAGVGNEQFF

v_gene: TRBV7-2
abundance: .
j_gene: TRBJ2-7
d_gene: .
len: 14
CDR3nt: TGTGCCAGCAGCTTCCGACAGGCTGCCTACGAGCAGTACTTC
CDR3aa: CASSFRQAAYEQYF

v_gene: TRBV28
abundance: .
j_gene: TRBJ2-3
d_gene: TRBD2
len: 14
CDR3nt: TGTGCCAGCAGTCACAGCGGGAACATGGATACGCAGTATTTT
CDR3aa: CASSHSGNMDTQYF

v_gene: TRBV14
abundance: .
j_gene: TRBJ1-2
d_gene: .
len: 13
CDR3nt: TGTGCCAGCAGCCATCTTGGAGTGAGGCTGGCAACTTGG
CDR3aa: CASSHLGVRLATW

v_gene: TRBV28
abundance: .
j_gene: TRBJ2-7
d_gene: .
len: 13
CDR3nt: TGTGCCAGCAGTTTGGACCTTTCGGGGGAGCAGTACTTC
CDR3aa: CASSLDLSGEQYF

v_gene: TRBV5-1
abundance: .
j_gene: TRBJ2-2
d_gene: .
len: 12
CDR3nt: TGCGCCAGCAGCTTTGGCACCGGGGAGCTGTTTTTT
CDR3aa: CASSFGTGELFF

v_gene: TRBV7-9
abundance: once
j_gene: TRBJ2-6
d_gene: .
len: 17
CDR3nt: TGTGCCAGCAGCCGCTATGGGGACCTCTCTGGGGCCAACGTCCTGACTTTC
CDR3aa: CASSRYGDLSGANVLTF

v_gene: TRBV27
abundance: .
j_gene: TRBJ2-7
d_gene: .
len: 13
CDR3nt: TGTGCCAGCCGTCCCACCGGTGGCGACGAGCAGTACTTC
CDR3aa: CASRPTGGDEQYF

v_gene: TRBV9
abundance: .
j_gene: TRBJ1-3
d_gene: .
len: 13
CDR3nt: TGTGCCAGCAGCCCACCTGGCGGAAACACCATATATTTT
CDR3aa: CASSPPGGNTIYF

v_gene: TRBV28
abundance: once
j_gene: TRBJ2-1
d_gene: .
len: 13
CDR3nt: TGTGCCAGCAGTCAGGACAGATACAATGAGCAGTTCTTC
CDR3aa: CASSQDRYNEQFF

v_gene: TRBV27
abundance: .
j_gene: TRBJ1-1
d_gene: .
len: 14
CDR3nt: TGTGCCAGCAGTTTCAGCAGGGGAGCGACTGAAGCTTTCTTT
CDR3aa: CASSFSRGATEAFF

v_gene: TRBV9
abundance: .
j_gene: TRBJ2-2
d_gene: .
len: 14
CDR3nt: TGTGCCAGCAGCGTAGGTCCAAGGACCGGGGAGCTGTTTTTT
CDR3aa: CASSVGPRTGELFF

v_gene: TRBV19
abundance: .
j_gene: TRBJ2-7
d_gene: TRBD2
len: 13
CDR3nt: TGTGCCAGTAGCCCGGGACTATTTGACGAGCAGTACTTC
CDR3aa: CASSPGLFDEQYF

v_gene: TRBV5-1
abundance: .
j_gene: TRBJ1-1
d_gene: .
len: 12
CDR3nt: TGCGCCAGCAGCTTGGATAGGAGCGAAGCTTTCTTT
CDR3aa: CASSLDRSEAFF

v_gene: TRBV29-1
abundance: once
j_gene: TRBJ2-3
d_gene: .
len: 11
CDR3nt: TGCAGCGTTGGGGGTCCAGATACGCAGTATTTT
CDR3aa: CSVGGPDTQYF

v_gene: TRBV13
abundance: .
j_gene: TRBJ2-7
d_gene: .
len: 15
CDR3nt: TGTGCCAGCAGCCAAACCGGGGGAGGTTGGTACGAGCAGTACTTC
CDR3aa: CASSQTGGGWYEQYF

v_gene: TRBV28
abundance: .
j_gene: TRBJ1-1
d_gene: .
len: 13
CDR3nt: TGTGCCAGCAGTCGGGCCCTGGGGACTGAAGCTTTCTTT
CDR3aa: CASSRALGTEAFF

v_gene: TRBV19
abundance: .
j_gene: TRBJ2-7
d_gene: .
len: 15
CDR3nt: TGTGCCAGCGCTCCTCATACACGGACGGACTACGAGCAGTACTTC
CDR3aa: CASAPHTRTDYEQYF

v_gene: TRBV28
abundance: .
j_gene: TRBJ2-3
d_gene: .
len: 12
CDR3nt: TGTGCCAGCAGTTTCGGCACAACGAGGCAGTATTTT
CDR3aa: CASSFGTTRQYF

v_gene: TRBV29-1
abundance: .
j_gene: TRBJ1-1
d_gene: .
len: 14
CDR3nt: TGCAGCGTTGAAGGACAGGTCGCGAACACTGAAGCTTTCTTT
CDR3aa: CSVEGQVANTEAFF

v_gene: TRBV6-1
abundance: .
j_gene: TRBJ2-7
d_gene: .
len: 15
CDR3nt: TGTGCCAGCAGTGAACCGGGACGGAACACCTACGAGCAGTACTTC
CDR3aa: CASSEPGRNTYEQYF

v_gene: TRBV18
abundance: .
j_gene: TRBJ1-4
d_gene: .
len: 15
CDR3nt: TGTGCCAGCTCACCTCCGGGTTCGGCTAATGAAAAACTGTTTTTT
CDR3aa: CASSPPGSANEKLFF

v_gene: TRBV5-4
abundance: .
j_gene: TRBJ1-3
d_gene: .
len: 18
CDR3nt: TGTGCCAGCAGTTTATCCAAGCAGGGGCATGGCTCTGGAAACACCATATATTTT
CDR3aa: CASSLSKQGHGSGNTIYF

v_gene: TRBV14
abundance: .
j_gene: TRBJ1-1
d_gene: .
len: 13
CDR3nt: TGTGCCAGCAGCCAATTCAGGGACACTGAAGCTTTCTTT
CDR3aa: CASSQFRDTEAFF

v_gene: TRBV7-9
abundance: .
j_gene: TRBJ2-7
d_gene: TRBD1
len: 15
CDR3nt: TGTGCCAGCAGCTTAGTTTCCCCGGGACAGGGCCAGCAGTACTTC
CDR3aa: CASSLVSPGQGQQYF

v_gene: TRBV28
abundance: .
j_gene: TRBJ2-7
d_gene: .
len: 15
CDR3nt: TGTGCCACCAAGAGATTGGGAGGGGGCGACAACGAGCAGTACTTC
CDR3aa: CATKRLGGGDNEQYF

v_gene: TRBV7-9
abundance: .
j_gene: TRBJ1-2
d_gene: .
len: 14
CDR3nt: TGTGCCAGCAGCTTCACGGGGGGCGACTATGGCTACACCTTC
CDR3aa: CASSFTGGDYGYTF

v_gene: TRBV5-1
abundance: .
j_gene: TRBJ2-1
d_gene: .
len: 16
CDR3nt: TGCGCCAGCAGCGCTTTATTAGGCGGGATCTACAATGAGCAGTTCTTC
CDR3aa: CASSALLGGIYNEQFF

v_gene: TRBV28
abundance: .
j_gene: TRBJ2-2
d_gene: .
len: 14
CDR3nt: TGTGCCAGCAATCGGGGAGGGAACACCGGGGAGCTGTTTTTT
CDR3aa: CASNRGGNTGELFF

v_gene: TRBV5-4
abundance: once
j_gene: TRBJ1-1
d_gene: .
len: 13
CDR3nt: TGTGCCAGCAGGCGACAGGATCAGACTGAAGCTTTCTTT
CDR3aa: CASRRQDQTEAFF

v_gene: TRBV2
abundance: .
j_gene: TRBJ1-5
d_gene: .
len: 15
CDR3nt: TGTGCCAGCAGTGATGGTCGTGGTCCCAATCAGCCCCAGCATTTT
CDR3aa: CASSDGRGPNQPQHF

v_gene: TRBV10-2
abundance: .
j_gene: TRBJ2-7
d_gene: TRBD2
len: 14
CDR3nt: TGCGCCAGCAGCCAGACTAGCGGCTCCTACGAGCAGTACTTC
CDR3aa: CASSQTSGSYEQYF

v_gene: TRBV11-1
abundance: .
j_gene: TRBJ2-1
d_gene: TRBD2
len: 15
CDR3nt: TGTGCCAGCAGCTTAGAAAGCGGGAGGGCGAGTGAGCAGTTCTTC
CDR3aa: CASSLESGRASEQFF

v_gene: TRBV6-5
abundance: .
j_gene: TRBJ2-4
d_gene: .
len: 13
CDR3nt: TGTGCCAGCAGAGGGGTTGCAAAAAACATTCAGTACTTC
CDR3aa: CASRGVAKNIQYF

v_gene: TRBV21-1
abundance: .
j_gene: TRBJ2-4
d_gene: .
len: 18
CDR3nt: TGTGCCAGCAGCAAAGGGGCCGGGACAGGGGGCTCCAAAAACATTCAGTACTTC
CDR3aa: CASSKGAGTGGSKNIQYF

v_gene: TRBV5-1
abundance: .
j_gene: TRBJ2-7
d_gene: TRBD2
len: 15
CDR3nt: TGCGCCAGCAGCTTGGGCCCGGGAGCGGGAGACGAGCAGTACTTC
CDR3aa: CASSLGPGAGDEQYF

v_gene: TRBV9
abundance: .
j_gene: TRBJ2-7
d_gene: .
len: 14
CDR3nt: TGTGCCAGCAGCGTAGGAAGCGCTCCCTACGAGCAGTACTTC
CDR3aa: CASSVGSAPYEQYF

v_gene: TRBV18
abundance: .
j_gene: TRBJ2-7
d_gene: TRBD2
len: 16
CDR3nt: TGTGCCAGCTCACCCCCATCGCGGACTAGCGGCTACGAGCAGTACTTC
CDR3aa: CASSPPSRTSGYEQYF